The 14 T cell receptor beta chains in this list originate from one sample, sequenced in a study of blood T cell repertoires in COVID-19. TCRdb keeps only in-frame clones here, not all; method: immunoSEQ multiplex PCR. Of about 49,000 clones listed, 84% are singletons. What was sequenced was peripheral blood. The receptors come from a man aged 45 to 65 with acute or convalescent COVID-19.

Notes on this clone: Other DNA sequences within the sample encode an identical CDR3. Here the CDR3 reads CASRGRNQPQHF. In DNA form, the CDR3 reads TGTGCCAGCCGAGGGAGAAATCAGCCCCAGCATTTT. The chain joins TRBV19 to TRBJ1-5; unclear D gene. Germline V gene data show CDR1 as LNHDA and CDR2 as SQIVND (reference sequence). Trimming left V 9 bases short and J 4 bases short, with 10 bases between. This CDR3 is built from 12 residues.

V usage is TRBV20-1 and J usage is TRBJ2-3; D not resolved. Per the germline V gene, CDR1 is DFQATT and CDR2 is SNEGSKA (reference sequence). The V end lost 6 bases, the J end lost 4 bases, and 8 bases lay between the germline ends. CDR3 size: 11 residues. CDR3 sequence reads: CSASVPDTQYF. CDR3 coding DNA: TGCAGTGCCAGCGTCCCAGATACGCAGTATTTT.

The rearrangement joins TRBV27 to TRBJ2-2; the D gene is possibly TRBD2 (5 bases). The CDR3 has 17 residues. From germline, CDR1 is MNHEY and CDR2 SMNVEV (reference sequence). V lost 0 bases and J 6 bases, leaving 17 bases between the germline ends. The CDR3 DNA is TGTGCCAGCAGTTTATCCACTAGAAATCGGGGATCCGGGGAGCTGTTTTTT. This sequence encodes CASSLSTRNRGSGELFF.

This chain connects TRBV7-9 to TRBJ1-2; D unresolved. There are 14 residues in the CDR3. Trimming cost V 1 base and J 1 base, with 7 bases left between them. In germline, CDR1 is SEHNR, CDR2 FQNEAQ (reference sequence). CDR3 coding DNA: TGTGCCAGCAGCTTAGAAGCCGTTAACTATGGCTACACCTTC. Amino acids: CASSLEAVNYGYTF.

The chain employs TRBV2 and TRBJ2-7; no reliable D call. The V end lost 7 bases, the J end lost 2 bases, and 9 bases lay between the germline ends. Per the germline V gene, CDR1 is SNHLY and CDR2 is FYNNEI. The CDR3 is made up of 12 amino acids. The CDR3 sequence: CASIGQAYEQYF. The CDR3 nucleotides are TGTGCCAGCATTGGGCAGGCCTACGAGCAGTACTTC.

The J gene is TRBJ1-1, the V gene TRBV28; 9 nucleotides line up with TRBD1. The CDR3 runs 14 residues. With V trimmed by 4 bases and J by 7 bases, 7 bases remained unmatched. Per germline, CDR1 MDHEN and CDR2 SYDVKM. This chain's CDR3 is CASSSLGQGNEAFF. CDR3 nucleotide sequence: TGTGCCAGCAGTTCATTAGGACAGGGGAATGAAGCTTTCTTT.

The chain employs TRBV24-1 and TRBJ2-5; D unresolved. Germline assignment: CDR1 KGHDR and CDR2 SFDVKD. The CDR3 sequence is 13 residues long. V lost 7 bases and J lost 4, with 12 bases in between. The CDR3 DNA reads TGTGCCACCAGGAGTCACTCTGGAGAGACCCAGTACTTC. Its protein is CATRSHSGETQYF.

The genes are TRBV5-1 and TRBJ2-6, with D possibly being TRBD1 (5 bases). The CDR3 sequence is 16 residues long. CDR1 is SGHRS and CDR2 is YFSETQ in the germline V gene. The V end lost 4 bases, the J end lost 3 bases, and 14 bases lay between the germline ends. The CDR3 coding sequence is TGCGCCAGCAGCCTAATAGACAGCCTTGGGGCCAACGTCCTGACTTTC. Encoded protein: CASSLIDSLGANVLTF.

The chain has TRBV7-2 and TRBJ2-3; 10 bases are a match to TRBD2. The germline CDR1 and CDR2 sequences are SGHTA and FQGNSA. Unmatched junction bases numbered 19, after V lost 0 bases and J lost 7 bases. The CDR3 runs 20 residues. The CDR3 DNA sequence: TGTGCCAGCAGCTTAGCAGGGAGTGGTAGCGGGGGGACCCGCTCAAATACGCAGTATTTT. Residues: CASSLAGSGSGGTRSNTQYF.

This chain connects TRBV9 to TRBJ2-1; 8 bases align to TRBD2. V trimming: 4 bases; J trimming: 9 bases; junction bases outside the gene matches: 6. The CDR3 runs to 13 residues. Germline V gene data show CDR1 as SGDLS and CDR2 as YYNGEE. The CDR3 is CASSRSSGTEQFF. As DNA, the CDR3 is TGTGCCAGCAGCCGCAGTAGCGGGACTGAGCAGTTCTTC.

The chain has TRBV18 and TRBJ2-7; 9 bases line up with TRBD1. Trimming took 5 bases from V and 6 from J; bases not matched to a gene: 5. The CDR3 spans 13 residues. Per germline, CDR1 KGHSH and CDR2 LQKENI. Here the CDR3 reads CASSRDRVLEQYF. The CDR3 nucleotides are TGTGCCAGCTCAAGGGACAGGGTGCTCGAGCAGTACTTC. Full variable domain (remainder filled in from reference TRBV18 and TRBJ2-7): NAGVMQNPRHLVRRRGQEARLRCSPMKGHSHVYWYRQLPEEGLKFMVYLQKENIIDESGMPKERFSAEFPKEGPSILRIQQVVRGDSAAYFCASSRDRVLEQYFGPGTRLTVT.

Notes on this clone: At the DNA level, this CDR3 is encoded by other sequences in the same sample as well. The genes are TRBV5-8 and TRBJ1-5, with no clear D. The CDR3 sequence is 14 residues long. V lost 5 bases and J 3 bases, leaving 12 bases between the germline ends. Germline V CDR1 and CDR2: SGHTS, YDEGEE. This CDR3 is CASSLGLNNQPQHF. The CDR3 DNA is TGTGCCAGCAGTCTTGGCCTCAACAATCAGCCCCAGCATTTT. Based on the CDR3 plus reference TRBV5-8 and TRBJ1-5, the full variable domain is EAGVTQSPTHLIKTRGQQATLRCSPISGHTSVYWYQQALGLGLQFLLWYDEGEERNRGNFPPRFSGRQFPNYSSELNVNALELEDSALYLCASSLGLNNQPQHFGDGTRLSIL.

This clone is a singleton in its sample. The V gene is TRBV6-5, the J gene TRBJ1-2; TRBD1 is a possible D gene (6 bases). Trimming cost V 7 bases and J 2 bases, with 14 bases left between them. The length of the CDR3 is 14 residues. CDR1 is MNHEY and CDR2 is SVGAGI in the germline V gene. The CDR3 DNA follows: TGTGCCAGCAAAGAATTGGACAGCAACTATGGCTACACCTTC. Translating it yields CASKELDSNYGYTF.

The gene calls are TRBV9 and TRBJ1-5; no definite D call. Germline CDR1 is SGDLS and CDR2 is YYNGEE. The length of the CDR3 is 14 residues. The ends were cut back, 0 bases at V and 0 bases at J, with 4 bases in the middle. For the CDR3, the DNA is TGTGCCAGCAGCGTAGGAGGTAGCAATCAGCCCCAGCATTTT. Its protein is CASSVGGSNQPQHF. The full variable domain, rest sourced from reference TRBV9 and TRBJ1-5, is DSGVTQTPKHLITATGQRVTLRCSPRSGDLSVYWYQQSLDQGLQFLIQYYNGEERAKGNILERFSAQQFPDLHSELNLSSLELGDSALYFCASSVGGSNQPQHFGDGTRLSIL.